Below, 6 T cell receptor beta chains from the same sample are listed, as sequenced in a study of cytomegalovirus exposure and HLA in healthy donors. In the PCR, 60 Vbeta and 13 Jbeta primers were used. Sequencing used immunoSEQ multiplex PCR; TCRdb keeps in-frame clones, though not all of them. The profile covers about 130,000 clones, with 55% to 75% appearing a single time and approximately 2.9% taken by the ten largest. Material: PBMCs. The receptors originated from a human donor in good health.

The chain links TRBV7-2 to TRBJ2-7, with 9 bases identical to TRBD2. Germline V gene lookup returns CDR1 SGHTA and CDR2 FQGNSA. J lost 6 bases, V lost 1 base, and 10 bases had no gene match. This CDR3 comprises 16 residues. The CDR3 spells CASSLGAGGPLIEQYF. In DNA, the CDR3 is TGTGCCAGCAGCTTAGGGGCGGGGGGGCCCCTGATCGAGCAGTACTTC.

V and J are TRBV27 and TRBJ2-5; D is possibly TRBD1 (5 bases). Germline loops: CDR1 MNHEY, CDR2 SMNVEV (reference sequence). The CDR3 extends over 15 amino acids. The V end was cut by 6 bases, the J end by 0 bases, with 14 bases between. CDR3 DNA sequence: TGTGCCAGCAGACTAAGGCCCAGGGACCAAGAGACCCAGTACTTC. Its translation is CASRLRPRDQETQYF.

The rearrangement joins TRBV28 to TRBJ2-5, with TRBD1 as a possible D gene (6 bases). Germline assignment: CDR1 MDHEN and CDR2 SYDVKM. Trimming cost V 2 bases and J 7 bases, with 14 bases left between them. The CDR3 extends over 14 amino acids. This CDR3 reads CASSLRSGAGTQYF. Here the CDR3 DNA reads TGTGCCAGCAGTTTACGTTCAGGGGCCGGGACCCAGTACTTC.

The CDR3 coding sequence is TGTGCCAGCAGTTGGGGGACAGATAATTCACCCCTCCACTTT. Translated, it gives CASSWGTDNSPLHF. This chain links TRBV28 with TRBJ1-6; 7 bases map to TRBD1. Germline-derived CDR1 and CDR2 are MDHEN and SYDVKM. Unmatched junction bases numbered 2, after V lost 4 bases and J lost 5 bases. This CDR3 comprises 14 residues.

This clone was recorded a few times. The CDR3 protein is CASRRGTANTGELFF. CDR3 sequence (DNA): TGTGCCAGCAGACGCGGGACAGCGAACACCGGGGAGCTGTTTTTT. The chain uses TRBV7-9 and TRBJ2-2; TRBD1 is a possible D gene (7 bases). With 6 bases removed from V and 0 bases from J, the gap between germline ends came to 11 bases. Germline CDR1 is SEHNR and CDR2 is FQNEAQ (reference sequence). The CDR3 runs to 15 residues. The complete variable domain, with remaining parts taken from reference TRBV7-9 and TRBJ2-2, reads DTGVSQNPRHKITKRGQNVTFRCDPISEHNRLYWYRQTLGQGPEFLTYFQNEAQLEKSRLLSDRFSAERPKGSFSTLEIQRTEQGDSAMYLCASRRGTANTGELFFGEGSRLTVL.

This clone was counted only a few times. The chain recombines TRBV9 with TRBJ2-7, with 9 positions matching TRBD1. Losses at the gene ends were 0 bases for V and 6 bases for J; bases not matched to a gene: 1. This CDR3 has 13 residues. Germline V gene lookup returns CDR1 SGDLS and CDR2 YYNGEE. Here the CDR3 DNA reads TGTGCCAGCAGCGTAGCGACAGGGGGCGAGCAGTACTTC. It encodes CASSVATGGEQYF. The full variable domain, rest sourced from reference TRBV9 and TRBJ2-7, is DSGVTQTPKHLITATGQRVTLRCSPRSGDLSVYWYQQSLDQGLQFLIQYYNGEERAKGNILERFSAQQFPDLHSELNLSSLELGDSALYFCASSVATGGEQYFGPGTRLTVT.